This TCR beta chain was observed in a study of T cell repertoires in aging, cancer and after chemotherapy. Overall study context: The whole study produced a dataset of several million TCR reads. Points from the study as a whole: Healthy donors lost TCR diversity with age mainly through richness, cancer patients through richness and evenness. Immunological memory after chemotherapy cannot be judged from the repertoire data.

This clonotype came up a few times. Its specificity is unknown. TRB rearrangements spanning V, D and J were amplified using mixed TRB-A/B primers. TCRdb passed the multiplex PCR reads through MiXCR, listing each CDR3 protein once. The data hold roughly 7,800 distinct CDR3 sequences, with roughly half observed a single time. Amplification of TCR beta used genomic DNA extracted from peripheral blood. The CDR3 is made up of 14 amino acids. J gave up 2 bases and V 4 bases, and 5 bases lay outside the gene matches. CDR1 is SGHDT, CDR2 YYEEEE, per germline. Sequencing was performed on blood. The chain links TRBV5-6 to TRBJ1-2; 7 bases agree with TRBD1. This clonotype was sampled from a human donor with a solid tumor. The CDR3 nucleotides read TGTGCCAGCAGCGCACCGGGACAGAACTATGGCTACACCTTC. Its translation is CASSAPGQNYGYTF.